The 8 T cell receptor beta chains in this list originate from one sample, sequenced in a study of blood T cells in healthy people across ages. Combining a sample-barcoded 5' primer with a J-beta primer mix, a second PCR ran for roughly 7 to 11 cycles. Each CDR3 protein gets one entry after TCRdb re-called the 5' RACE reads with MiXCR. The sample yields about 650,000 distinct CDR3 sequences, 32% seen once. Input material: blood. All receptors come from a woman of 80 years or more in good health.

This clonotype was counted ten times or more. This chain joins TRBV7-2 and TRBJ1-6; TRBD1 is a possible D gene (6 bases). Trimming removed 8 bases from V and 10 bases from J, with 27 bases in between. The CDR3 extends over 17 amino acids. From germline, CDR1 is SGHTA and CDR2 FQGNSA. In nucleotides, the CDR3 is TGTGCCAGCGGCATGTTCTTACCAACAGGGAGAGGCTCACCCCTCCACTTT. Amino acid sequence: CASGMFLPTGRGSPLHF.

This clonotype turned up a few times. A much larger clonotype is one base distant, so this may be a read error. V and J are TRBV7-9 and TRBJ2-2; 8 bases are shared with TRBD2. Germline lookup yields CDR1 SEHNR and CDR2 FQNEAQ (reference sequence). The CDR3 has 15 amino acids. The V and J ends lost 2 bases and 10 bases, in that order; junction bases with no gene match: 9. Here the CDR3 DNA reads TGTGCCAGCAGCTTAACTAGCGGTTTGGCCGAGGAGCTGTTTTTT. Residues: CASSLTSGLAEELFF.

Many counts were recorded for this clonotype. This chain connects TRBV7-6 to TRBJ2-6; D call uncertain. The CDR3 is 16 amino acids. V was clipped by 5 bases and J by 1 base, with 12 bases between them. Germline CDR1 and CDR2: SGHVS and FNYEAQ. The CDR3: CASSTLGRSGANVLTF. The CDR3 DNA reads as TGTGCCAGCAGCACCTTAGGGCGTTCTGGGGCCAACGTCCTGACTTTC.

With respect to this clonotype: Given a much more abundant clone one base away, this may be a read error. The chain carries TRBV6-5 and TRBJ1-2; D perhaps matches TRBD1 (6 bases). Trimming took off 8 bases at V and 4 bases at J, with 26 bases between the two ends. CDR3 size: 17 residues. From germline, CDR1 is MNHEY and CDR2 SVGAGI. The CDR3 reads CASGSAKGQLWAYGYTF. The CDR3 DNA follows: TGTGCCAGCGGTTCCGCTAAAGGACAGCTTTGGGCCTATGGCTACACCTTC.

This clonotype was counted ten times or more. The genes are TRBV7-3 and TRBJ1-4; no reliable D call. V was shortened by 3 bases and J by 8 bases, with 13 bases between the two germline ends. Looked up from germline, CDR1 is SGHTA and CDR2 is FQGTGA. The CDR3 extends over 14 amino acids. CDR3 nucleotide sequence: TGTGCCAGCAGCTTTTCGGGCCCCCCGGAAAAACTGTTTTTT. It yields the protein CASSFSGPPEKLFF.

This clonotype was observed at least ten times. The chain is built from TRBV9 and TRBJ1-2; D perhaps matches TRBD1 (5 bases). Germline V gene lookup returns CDR1 SGDLS and CDR2 YYNGEE. Deletions cut 4 bases from V and 3 bases from J, with 19 bases between. The length of the CDR3 is 16 residues. CDR3 in amino acids: CASSPPTGQEDYGYTF. CDR3 nucleotide sequence: TGTGCCAGCAGCCCGCCGACGGGGCAAGAGGACTATGGCTACACCTTC. The complete variable domain, with remaining parts taken from reference TRBV9 and TRBJ1-2, reads DSGVTQTPKHLITATGQRVTLRCSPRSGDLSVYWYQQSLDQGLQFLIQYYNGEERAKGNILERFSAQQFPDLHSELNLSSLELGDSALYFCASSPPTGQEDYGYTFGSGTRLTVV.

In its sample, this clonotype was seen a few times. The V and J genes are TRBV4-2 and TRBJ2-7; 8 bases are shared with TRBD2. Germline-derived CDR1 and CDR2 are LGHNA and YNFKEQ. J lost 3 bases, V lost 4 bases, and 8 bases had no gene match. There are 15 residues in the CDR3. CDR3 sequence (DNA): TGTGCCAGCAGCCCGGGGGGGGCGGCATTCTACGAGCAGTACTTC. Its translation is CASSPGGAAFYEQYF.

The chain has TRBV10-3 and TRBJ2-3, with TRBD2 identical over 9 bases. The V gene's germline CDR1 is ENHRY and CDR2 SYGVKD. V was clipped by 2 bases and J by 5 bases; unmatched bases: 5. The CDR3 is 15 residues long. CDR3 amino acids: CAISENSGSRDTQYF. The DNA for the CDR3 is TGTGCCATCAGTGAGAATAGCGGGAGTAGAGATACGCAGTATTTT.